Each of the 26 T cell receptor beta chains below was sequenced from the same sample in a study of T cells in localized non-small cell lung cancer. The repertoire was sequenced with immunoSEQ multiplex PCR; TCRdb's copy has only in-frame clones and lacks some. The top ten clones hold less than 20% of a sample with some 30,000 clones, 87% of them seen once. This specimen was peripheral blood mononuclear cells, taken before any cancer treatment. All receptors come from a man aged 35-75 years with stage III lung adenocarcinoma.

The chain combines TRBV7-2 with TRBJ2-2; D is unresolved. The CDR3 runs to 17 residues. From germline, CDR1 is SGHTA and CDR2 FQGNSA. Trimming left V 0 bases short and J 0 bases short, with 11 bases between. The CDR3 here is CASSLAHGYTNTGELFF. The CDR3, as DNA: TGTGCCAGCAGCTTAGCGCACGGGTACACGAACACCGGGGAGCTGTTTTTT.

The rearrangement links TRBV2 to TRBJ1-2, with 7 bases matching TRBD1. V lost 4 bases, J lost 12 bases, and 11 bases stayed unmatched. The CDR3 has 13 residues. Looked up from germline, CDR1 is SNHLY and CDR2 is FYNNEI. The chain's CDR3 is CASSAGQRHGNTF. The CDR3 DNA reads as TGTGCCAGCAGTGCGGGACAGCGACACGGAAACACCTTC.

V and J are TRBV11-2 and TRBJ1-1; D gene uncertain. The CDR3 length is 12 residues. V shed 6 bases and J shed 7 bases, with 12 bases lying between them. Germline CDR1 SGHAT, CDR2 FQNNGV. The DNA for the CDR3 is TGTGCCAGCAGGAAGGAGTCGGTTGAAGCTTTCTTT. It translates to CASRKESVEAFF.

The chain combines TRBV4-3 with TRBJ2-2; D uncertain. The CDR3 is 16 amino acids. Trimming stripped 0 bases from V and 4 bases from J, with 12 bases between. The germline CDR1 and CDR2 sequences are LGHNA and YSLEER. This CDR3 is CASSQEARIITGELFF. The DNA for the CDR3 is TGCGCCAGCAGCCAAGAGGCCAGGATTATCACCGGGGAGCTGTTTTTT.

This chain uses TRBV6-5 with TRBJ1-4; tentatively, D is TRBD1 (6 bases). With 4 bases removed from V and 8 bases from J, the gap between germline ends came to 14 bases. Germline assignment: CDR1 MNHEY and CDR2 SVGAGI. The CDR3 loop spans 14 amino acids. In DNA, the CDR3 is TGTGCCAGCAGTTTGGACAGCTTACGGGAAAAACTGTTTTTT. Amino acids: CASSLDSLREKLFF.

The J gene is TRBJ1-4, the V gene TRBV29-1; the match to TRBD1 covers 9 bases. The CDR3 length is 10 residues. Unmatched junction bases numbered 2, after V lost 6 bases and J lost 12 bases. From germline, CDR1 is SQVTM and CDR2 ANQGSEA. CDR3 DNA: TGCAGCGTCCGGACAGGGGAACTGTTTTTT. It yields the protein CSVRTGELFF.

This chain connects TRBV18 to TRBJ1-5; 7 nucleotides align to TRBD1. Germline values: CDR1 KGHSH, CDR2 LQKENI. Trimming at V came to 5 bases and at J to 5 bases, leaving 12 bases not matched to a gene. The CDR3 loop spans 16 amino acids. The chain's CDR3 is CASSAGTAVFDQPQHF. Written as DNA, the CDR3 is TGTGCCAGCTCAGCCGGGACAGCGGTGTTTGATCAGCCCCAGCATTTT.

The chain combines TRBV15 with TRBJ2-7; D is ambiguous. V was clipped by 0 bases and J by 2 bases, with 11 bases between them. The CDR3 is 15 amino acids. Germline values: CDR1 LNHNV, CDR2 YYDKDF (reference sequence). CDR3 DNA: TGTGCCACCAGCAGAGATCGGGCAAGGACCTACGAGCAGTACTTC. As protein: CATSRDRARTYEQYF.

The V call is TRBV19, the J call TRBJ2-1; D unresolved. The CDR3 totals 13 residues. The germline V gene has CDR1 LNHDA and CDR2 SQIVND (reference sequence). Trimming took 2 bases from V and 5 from J, leaving 7 bases between them. The CDR3 bases are TGTGCCAGTAGTATAAAGTCGAACAATGAGCAGTTCTTC. This translates into CASSIKSNNEQFF.

The chain couples TRBV7-2 to TRBJ2-5, with D maybe TRBD2 (7 bases). V lost 6 bases, J lost 5 bases, and 19 bases lay in between. Germline-derived CDR1 and CDR2 are SGHTA and FQGNSA. The CDR3 has 15 residues. CDR3 sequence: CASSSMTGGGETQYF. The DNA of the CDR3 is TGTGCCAGCAGTTCAATGACGGGGGGCGGGGAGACCCAGTACTTC.

The chain combines TRBV9 with TRBJ2-7; D gene unclear. This CDR3 is 16 amino acids long. Germline V CDR1 and CDR2: SGDLS, YYNGEE. Trimming shortened V by 0 bases and J by 1 base, and 14 bases separated the two germline ends. CDR3 sequence: CASSVEHSDASYEQYF. CDR3 nucleotides: TGTGCCAGCAGCGTAGAACACAGTGATGCGTCCTACGAGCAGTACTTC.

The chain has TRBV21-1 and TRBJ1-2; no DNA check was done on the table's D call, TRBD1. TRBV21-1 is flagged as a pseudogene. The CDR3 has 16 residues. The CDR3 region is CASSRLDRGRCYGYTF. Written as DNA, the CDR3 is TGTGCCAGCAGCCGACTCGACAGGGGTAGGTGCTATGGCTACACCTTC.

J is TRBJ1-3 and V is TRBV28; D gene uncertain. CDR1 and CDR2 (germline): MDHEN, SYDVKM. The CDR3 contains 13 residues. V was trimmed by 8 bases and J by 0 bases, leaving 8 bases between them. This CDR3 reads CASSRSSGNTIYF. The CDR3 DNA is TGTGCCAGCTCTAGGAGCTCTGGAAACACCATATATTTT.

The CDR3, as DNA: TGTGCCAGTACCGCCGGGACAGGGGGCATTAATCAGCCCCAGCATTTT. Its protein product is CASTAGTGGINQPQHF. V and J are TRBV19 and TRBJ1-5; 12 nucleotides line up with TRBD1. Germline CDR1 LNHDA, CDR2 SQIVND (reference sequence). The V gene end was trimmed by 7 bases and the J gene end by 4 bases; junction bases not matched to a gene: 8. This CDR3 contains 16 residues.

The J gene is TRBJ1-2, the V gene TRBV19; 9 nucleotides match TRBD1. V lost 11 bases to trimming and J lost 7 bases; unmatched junction nucleotides: 17. Germline V lookup: CDR1 LNHDA, CDR2 SQIVND (reference sequence). The CDR3 is made up of 15 amino acids. CDR3 coding DNA: TGTGCCTCACGGACCTCGGGACAGGGCGTCCTTGGCTACACCTTC. Amino acid sequence: CASRTSGQGVLGYTF.

V usage is TRBV7-3 and J usage is TRBJ1-2; D gene uncertain. Between the trimmed V and J ends, which lost 3 bases and 7 bases, there was a span of 12 bases. This CDR3 comprises 13 residues. Per the germline V gene, CDR1 is SGHTA and CDR2 is FQGTGA. The CDR3 sequence: CASSFNGVSGYTF. Here the CDR3 DNA reads TGTGCCAGCAGCTTTAACGGTGTATCTGGCTACACCTTC.

V gene TRBV7-2 combines with J gene TRBJ2-3; 7 positions match TRBD2. This CDR3 has 18 amino acids. The ends lost 5 bases at V and 0 bases at J; junction bases unmatched: 14. Germline V gives CDR1 SGHTA, CDR2 FQGNSA. For the CDR3, the DNA is TGTGCCAGCAGCGCGACTTACTCGGGGGGATCGAGCACAGATACGCAGTATTTT. Translated, it gives CASSATYSGGSSTDTQYF. Combining the CDR3 with reference TRBV7-2 and TRBJ2-3 gives the whole variable domain GAGVSQSPSNKVTEKGKDVELRCDPISGHTALYWYRQSLGQGLEFLIYFQGNSAPDKSGLPSDRFSAERTGGSVSTLTIQRTQQEDSAVYLCASSATYSGGSSTDTQYFGPGTRLTVL.

This clone turned up a few times. J is TRBJ1-4 and V is TRBV7-9; possibly TRBD1 for D (6 bases). This CDR3 comprises 15 residues. Germline assignment: CDR1 SEHNR and CDR2 FQNEAQ (reference sequence). Trimming left V 5 bases short and J 5 bases short, with 15 bases between. The DNA for the CDR3 is TGTGCCAGCAGCCCTGGGGGGGGCGGGAATGAAAAACTGTTTTTT. It yields the protein CASSPGGGGNEKLFF.

The V gene is TRBV6-5, the J gene TRBJ1-1, with 8 nucleotides matching TRBD1. J lost 8 bases, V lost 9 bases, and 5 bases had no gene match. This CDR3 region has 11 residues. In germline, CDR1 is MNHEY, CDR2 SVGAGI. The CDR3 sequence: CASKTGEEAFF. The CDR3 bases are TGTGCCAGTAAGACAGGGGAGGAAGCTTTCTTT.

The CDR3 nucleotides are TGCGCCAGCAGCACAAACCGGGACAGGCATTACGAGCAGTACTTC. It codes for CASSTNRDRHYEQYF. The V and J genes are TRBV5-1 and TRBJ2-7, with 8 bases aligning to TRBD1. Germline values: CDR1 SGHRS, CDR2 YFSETQ. The trim removed 4 bases at V and 4 bases at J, leaving 10 bases unmatched. The length of the CDR3 is 15 residues. Filled out from reference TRBV5-1 and TRBJ2-7, the complete variable domain reads KAGVTQTPRYLIKTRGQQVTLSCSPISGHRSVSWYQQTPGQGLQFLFEYFSETQRNKGNFPGRFSGRQFSNSRSEMNVSTLELGDSALYLCASSTNRDRHYEQYFGPGTRLTVT.

The chain combines TRBV9 with TRBJ1-1; 9 bases are shared with TRBD1. CDR3 length: 17 amino acids. After removal of 3 bases from V and 4 bases from J, the junction contained 13 bases not matched to a gene. Germline values: CDR1 SGDLS, CDR2 YYNGEE. CDR3: CASSGRGQGTRSTEAFF. CDR3 DNA sequence: TGTGCCAGCAGCGGTAGGGGACAGGGCACTCGGAGCACTGAAGCTTTCTTT.

The V call is TRBV2, the J call TRBJ1-2; no clear D. Germline CDR1 reads SNHLY; CDR2 reads FYNNEI. V was clipped by 3 bases and J by 8 bases, with 7 bases between them. The CDR3 is made up of 11 amino acids. The CDR3 sequence: CASSDRIGYTF. CDR3 DNA sequence: TGTGCCAGCAGTGACCGGATAGGCTACACCTTC.

This rearrangement joins TRBV28 to TRBJ2-5, with 11 bases fitting TRBD2. The CDR3 has 20 amino acids. The junction had 19 bases not matched to a gene; V was cut back by 2 bases and J by 5 bases. From germline, CDR1 is MDHEN and CDR2 SYDVKM. The CDR3 nucleotides read TGTGCCAGCAGTTTAGGGGGTACCCTAGCGGGGGGCGGTGTTTCGGAGACCCAGTACTTC. Its protein product is CASSLGGTLAGGGVSETQYF.

The chain recombines TRBV7-2 with TRBJ2-2, with D uncertain. CDR1 is SGHTA, CDR2 FQGNSA, per germline. The V end lost 6 bases, the J end lost 5 bases, and 16 bases lay between the germline ends. CDR3 length: 15 residues. The CDR3 spells CASRPTLGFTGELFF. In DNA form, the CDR3 reads TGTGCCAGCAGACCTACCTTGGGGTTTACCGGGGAGCTGTTTTTT.

The CDR3 bases are TGCAGTGCTGTCTTAGGTCCTGAAGCTTTCTTT. Translated: CSAVLGPEAFF. The rearrangement links TRBV20-1 to TRBJ1-1; D is ambiguous. This CDR3 is 11 amino acids long. The germline gives CDR1 DFQATT, CDR2 SNEGSKA (reference sequence). The V and J ends lost 5 bases and 6 bases respectively, with 10 bases between them.

This chain connects TRBV4-3 to TRBJ2-3, with 9 bases fitting TRBD2. The V gene end was trimmed by 0 bases and the J gene end by 1 base; junction bases not matched to a gene: 11. The CDR3 consists of 19 residues. The germline V gene has CDR1 LGHNA and CDR2 YSLEER. CDR3 DNA: TGCGCCAGCAGCCAAGATGGCAAGGCGGGGGGGCTTCGCACAGATACGCAGTATTTT. Protein product: CASSQDGKAGGLRTDTQYF.